The sequence of this T cell receptor (beta chain) was determined in a study of blood T cell repertoires in COVID-19. About the study: Whether acute or convalescent, the COVID-19 samples came from the United States, Italy and Spain. The analysed material was cDNA or gDNA that came from T cells, B-cell-depleted T cells, or PBMCs.

Seattle patient enrollment occurred during active infection, with longitudinal follow-up thereafter. This CDR3 is built from 16 residues. Per germline, CDR1 SGHDN and CDR2 FVKESK. V was clipped by 3 bases and J by 4 bases, with 18 bases between them. Authors' processing steps: Reference gene primer amplification in the assay estimated nucleated cell counts. Sequenced by immunoSEQ multiplex PCR; TCRdb stores in-frame clones only, minus some. The DNA gave D and trimming, while V, J and clone size come from that table. The sample lists tens of thousands of clones, approximately 80% occurring once. This chain joins TRBV14 and TRBJ1-1; D is ambiguous. The sequence derives from a young man with COVID-19, enrolled during active disease. Sequences were obtained from peripheral blood. CDR3 protein: CASSHQRMRAPTEAFF. The CDR3 DNA reads as TGTGCCAGCAGCCACCAAAGGATGAGGGCCCCCACTGAAGCTTTCTTT. The complete variable domain, with remaining parts taken from reference TRBV14 and TRBJ1-1, reads EAGVTQFPSHSVIEKGQTVTLRCDPISGHDNLYWYRRVMGKEIKFLLHFVKESKQDESGMPNNRFLAERTGGTYSTLKVQPAELEDSGVYFCASSHQRMRAPTEAFFGQGTRLTVV.